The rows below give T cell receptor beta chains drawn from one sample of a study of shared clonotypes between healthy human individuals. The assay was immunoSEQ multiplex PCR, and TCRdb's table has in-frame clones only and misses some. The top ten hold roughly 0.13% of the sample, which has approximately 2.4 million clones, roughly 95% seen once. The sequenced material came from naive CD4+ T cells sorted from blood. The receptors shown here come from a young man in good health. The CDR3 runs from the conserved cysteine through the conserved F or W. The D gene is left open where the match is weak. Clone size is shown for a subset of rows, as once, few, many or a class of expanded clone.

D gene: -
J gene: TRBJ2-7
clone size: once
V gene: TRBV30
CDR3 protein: CAWSVGGASYEQYF
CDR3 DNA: TGTGCCTGGAGTGTTGGCGGGGCGTCCTACGAGCAGTACTTC

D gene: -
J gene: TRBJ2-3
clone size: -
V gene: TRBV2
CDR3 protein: CASSEREDTQYF
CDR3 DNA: TGTGCCAGCAGTGAAAGGGAAGATACGCAGTATTTT

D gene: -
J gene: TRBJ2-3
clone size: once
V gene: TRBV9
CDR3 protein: CASSVATGGGRKTQYF
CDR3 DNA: TGTGCCAGCAGCGTAGCTACAGGGGGCGGGAGGAAAACGCAGTATTTT

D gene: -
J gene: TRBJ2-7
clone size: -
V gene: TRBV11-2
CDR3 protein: CASTPEMDSYEQYF
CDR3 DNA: TGTGCCAGCACCCCTGAGATGGACTCCTACGAGCAGTACTTC

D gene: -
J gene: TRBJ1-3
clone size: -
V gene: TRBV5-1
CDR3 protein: CASSLAGGSGNTIYF
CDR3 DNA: TGCGCCAGCAGCTTGGCCGGGGGCTCAGGAAACACCATATATTTT

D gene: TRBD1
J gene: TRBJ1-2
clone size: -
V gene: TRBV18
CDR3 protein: CASSPPGKGASDGYTF
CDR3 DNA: TGTGCCAGCTCACCACCGGGAAAGGGGGCGTCTGATGGCTACACCTTC

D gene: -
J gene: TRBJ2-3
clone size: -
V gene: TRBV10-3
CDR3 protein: CAISDGTPTDTQYF
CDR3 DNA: TGTGCCATCAGTGACGGAACCCCCACAGATACGCAGTATTTT

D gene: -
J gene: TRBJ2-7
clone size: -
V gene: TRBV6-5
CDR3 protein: CASYYQDREQYF
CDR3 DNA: TGTGCCAGCTACTATCAGGACCGGGAGCAGTACTTC

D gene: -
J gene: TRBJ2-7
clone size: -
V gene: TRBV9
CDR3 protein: CASSRGTLAHEQYF
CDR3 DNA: TGTGCCAGCAGCAGAGGTACTCTCGCCCACGAGCAGTACTTC

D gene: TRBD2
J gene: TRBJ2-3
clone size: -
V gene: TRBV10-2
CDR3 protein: CASNRLAGSTDTQYF
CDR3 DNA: TGCGCCAGCAACCGCCTAGCGGGGAGCACAGATACGCAGTATTTT

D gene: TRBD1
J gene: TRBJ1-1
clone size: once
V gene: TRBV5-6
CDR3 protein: CASSLLGTGDTEAFF
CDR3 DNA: TGTGCCAGCAGCCTATTGGGGACAGGGGACACTGAAGCTTTCTTT

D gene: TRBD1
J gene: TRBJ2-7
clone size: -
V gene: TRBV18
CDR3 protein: CASSPGTGYNEQYF
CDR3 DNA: TGTGCCAGCTCACCAGGGACAGGGTATAACGAGCAGTACTTC

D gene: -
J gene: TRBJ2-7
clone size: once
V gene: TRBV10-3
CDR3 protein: CATTGNSYEQYF
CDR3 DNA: TGTGCCACTACGGGAAACAGCTACGAGCAGTACTTC

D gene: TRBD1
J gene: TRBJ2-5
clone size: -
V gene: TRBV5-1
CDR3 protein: CASSLGETGRETQYF
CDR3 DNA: TGCGCCAGCAGCTTGGGGGAGACAGGGCGGGAGACCCAGTACTTC

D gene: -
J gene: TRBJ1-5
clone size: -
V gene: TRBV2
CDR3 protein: CASSEGTSNQPQHF
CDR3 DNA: TGTGCCAGCAGTGAAGGGACCAGCAATCAGCCCCAGCATTTT

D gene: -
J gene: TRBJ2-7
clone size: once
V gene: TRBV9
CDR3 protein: CASSVGGRYSEQYF
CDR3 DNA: TGTGCCAGCAGCGTAGGTGGCAGATACTCAGAGCAGTACTTC

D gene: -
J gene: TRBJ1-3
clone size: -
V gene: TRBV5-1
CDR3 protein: CASTPGLSGNTIYF
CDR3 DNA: TGCGCCAGTACGCCGGGCCTCTCTGGAAACACCATATATTTT

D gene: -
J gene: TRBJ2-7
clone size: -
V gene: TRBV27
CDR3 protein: CASSSPGEEQYF
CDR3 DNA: TGTGCCAGCAGTTCCCCAGGTGAGGAGCAGTACTTC

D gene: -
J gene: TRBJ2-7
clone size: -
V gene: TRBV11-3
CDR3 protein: CASSLVPQGTYEQYF
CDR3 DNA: TGTGCCAGCAGCTTAGTCCCCCAGGGCACCTACGAGCAGTACTTC

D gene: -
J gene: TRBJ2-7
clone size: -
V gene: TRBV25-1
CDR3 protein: CASTGKGRAAEQYF
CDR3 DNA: TGTGCCAGCACCGGAAAGGGCAGGGCCGCTGAGCAGTACTTC

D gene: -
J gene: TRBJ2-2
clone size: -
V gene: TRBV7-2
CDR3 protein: CASSLAGSGELFF
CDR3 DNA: TGTGCCAGCAGCTTAGCAGGTAGCGGGGAGCTGTTTTTT

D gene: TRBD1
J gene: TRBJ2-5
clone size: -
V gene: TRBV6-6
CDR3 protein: CASRQGQGLETQYF
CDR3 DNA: TGTGCCAGCAGACAGGGACAGGGTTTAGAGACCCAGTACTTC

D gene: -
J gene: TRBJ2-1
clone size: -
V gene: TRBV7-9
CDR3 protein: CASSPTQGISYNEQFF
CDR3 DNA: TGTGCCAGCAGCCCCACCCAGGGTATATCCTACAATGAGCAGTTCTTC

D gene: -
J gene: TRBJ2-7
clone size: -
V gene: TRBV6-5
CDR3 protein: CASSQGGRPTEQYF
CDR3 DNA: TGTGCCAGCAGCCAAGGGGGGCGACCTACAGAGCAGTACTTC

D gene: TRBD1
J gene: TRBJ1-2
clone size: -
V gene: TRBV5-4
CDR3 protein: CASSWTGANGYTF
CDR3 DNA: TGTGCCAGCAGCTGGACAGGGGCAAATGGCTACACCTTC

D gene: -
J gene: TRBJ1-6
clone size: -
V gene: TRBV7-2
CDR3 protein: CASSSMMSSYNSPLHF
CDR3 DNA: TGTGCCAGCAGCTCTATGATGAGCTCCTATAATTCACCCCTCCACTTT

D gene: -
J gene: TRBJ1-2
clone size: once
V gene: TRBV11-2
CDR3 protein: CASSFWDGNYGYTF
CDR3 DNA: TGTGCCAGCAGCTTCTGGGACGGAAACTATGGCTACACCTTC

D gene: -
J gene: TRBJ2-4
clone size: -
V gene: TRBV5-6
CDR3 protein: CASSLVREWVNIQYF
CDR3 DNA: TGTGCCAGCAGCTTGGTTCGGGAGTGGGTGAACATTCAGTACTTC

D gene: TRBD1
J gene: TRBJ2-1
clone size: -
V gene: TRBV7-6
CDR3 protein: CASSLVRYRGDEQFF
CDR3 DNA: TGTGCCAGCAGCTTAGTGCGGTACAGGGGGGATGAGCAGTTCTTC

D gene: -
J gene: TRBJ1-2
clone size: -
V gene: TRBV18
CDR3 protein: CASSPRDRTYGYTF
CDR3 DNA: TGTGCCAGCTCACCCCGAGACAGAACCTATGGCTACACCTTC

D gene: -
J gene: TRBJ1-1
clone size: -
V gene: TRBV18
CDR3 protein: CASSPFVGNTEAFF
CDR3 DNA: TGTGCCAGCTCACCCTTCGTCGGGAACACTGAAGCTTTCTTT

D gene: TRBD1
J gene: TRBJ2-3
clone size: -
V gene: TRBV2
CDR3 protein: CASSANRGFTDTQYF
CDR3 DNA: TGTGCCAGCAGTGCAAACAGGGGATTCACAGATACGCAGTATTTT

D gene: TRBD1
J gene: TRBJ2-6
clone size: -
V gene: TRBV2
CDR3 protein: CASTGQGRSGANVLTF
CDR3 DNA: TGTGCCAGTACAGGACAGGGCCGCTCTGGGGCCAACGTCCTGACTTTC

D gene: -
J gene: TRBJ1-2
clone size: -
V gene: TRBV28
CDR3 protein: CASSLQAGVGYTF
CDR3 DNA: TGTGCCAGCAGTTTACAGGCAGGGGTTGGCTACACCTTC

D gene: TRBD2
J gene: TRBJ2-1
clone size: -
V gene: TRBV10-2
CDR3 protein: CASSESLGLAGVGHNEQFF
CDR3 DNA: TGCGCCAGCAGTGAGTCATTGGGACTAGCAGGGGTGGGGCACAATGAGCAGTTCTTC

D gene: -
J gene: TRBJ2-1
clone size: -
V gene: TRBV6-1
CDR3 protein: CASSELGYRDEQFF
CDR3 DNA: TGTGCCAGCAGTGAATTAGGGTATCGGGATGAGCAGTTCTTC

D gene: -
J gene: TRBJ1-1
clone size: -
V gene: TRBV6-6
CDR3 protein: CASSSRGRDTEAFF
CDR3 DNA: TGTGCCAGCAGTTCCCGGGGTAGGGACACTGAAGCTTTCTTT